This TCR beta chain appears in the sequencing data of a study of T cells in Graves' hyperthyroidism and ophthalmopathy. There were TCR beta CDR3 regions amplified from RNA transcripts. First-round RT-PCR of the TCR CDR3 relied on the HTBI primer set. TCRdb processed the multiplex PCR reads anew with MiXCR; each CDR3 protein has one entry. The sample carries approximately 98,000 distinct CDR3 sequences, about 37% recorded once. Stability of Graves' hyperthyroidism was defined as absent ophthalmopathy progression within 18 months. Broader study findings: The blood repertoire included most of the expanded thyroid clonotypes above 0.001.

The length of the CDR3 is 14 residues. CDR1 DFQATT and CDR2 SNEGSKA come from the germline V gene (reference sequence). Trimming at V came to 5 bases and at J to 5 bases, leaving 7 bases not matched to a gene. In this sample, this clonotype turned up many times. The antigen remains undetermined. This receptor was identified in a woman aged 25 to 39 with Graves' hyperthyroidism. The sequenced material came from peripheral blood or thyroid tissue (not recorded which). The chain carries TRBV20-1 and TRBJ1-5; 9 bases map to TRBD1. This CDR3 is CSAQEDRGYQPQHF. In DNA form, the CDR3 reads TGCAGTGCTCAGGAGGACAGGGGATATCAGCCCCAGCATTTT.